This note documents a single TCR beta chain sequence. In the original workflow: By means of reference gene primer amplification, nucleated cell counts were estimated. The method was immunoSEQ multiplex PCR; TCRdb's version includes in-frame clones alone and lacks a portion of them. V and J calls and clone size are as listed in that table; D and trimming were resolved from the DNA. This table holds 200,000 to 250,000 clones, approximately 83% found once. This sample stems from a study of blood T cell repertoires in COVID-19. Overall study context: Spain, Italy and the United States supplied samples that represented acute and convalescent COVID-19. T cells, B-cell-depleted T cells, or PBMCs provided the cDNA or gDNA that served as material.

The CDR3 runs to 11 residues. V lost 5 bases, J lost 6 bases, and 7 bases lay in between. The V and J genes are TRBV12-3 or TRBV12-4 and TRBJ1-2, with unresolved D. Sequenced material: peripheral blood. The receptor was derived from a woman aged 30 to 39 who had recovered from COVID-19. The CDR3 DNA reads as TGTGCCAGCAGTCGTCGGGATGGCTACACCTTC. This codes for CASSRRDGYTF.